This T cell receptor (beta chain) was observed in a study of T-cell reconstitution after alpha-beta-depleted transplantation in children. At least ten counts were recorded for this clonotype. Its antigen is unknown. The CDR3 contains 15 residues. V was clipped by 0 bases and J by 2 bases, with 14 bases between them. Germline lookup yields CDR1 DFQATT and CDR2 SNEGSKA (reference sequence). General study points: At the one-year point after transplant, T-cell counts and TCRbeta diversity were found to come mostly from T cells that had been newly produced. As was reported, about two months after transplant, alpha-beta T cells came from several hundred expanded graft clones. At day 60, the high TCRbeta diversity found in some patients originated from recipient T cells and thymic progenitors that had survived.

As it was prepared, the TCRbeta library received unique molecular identifiers. From the PCR reads, TCRdb called clonotypes with MiXCR, one entry per CDR3 protein. The sample records hundreds of thousands of distinct CDR3 sequences, about 25% being singletons. The chain uses TRBV20-1 and TRBJ2-7; D perhaps matches TRBD2 (6 bases). Sequenced material: PBMCs, taken before TCRalphabeta/CD19-depleted stem cell transplant. The sequence was collected from a girl aged 2-10 years with Fanconi anemia, due to receive a stem cell transplant. The CDR3 nucleotides are TGCAGTGCTAGAGATAGCGGTCTAAACCCCTACGAGCAGTACTTC. As protein: CSARDSGLNPYEQYF.